This TCR beta chain was observed in a study of human T cells and chemical hapten exposure. In germline, CDR1 is MDHEN, CDR2 SYDVKM. The V end was cut by 6 bases, the J end by 5 bases, with 13 bases between. CDR3 size: 13 residues. The time point here: patch test 3, about 24 weeks after DPC sensitization. The sample's treatment: therapeutic diphenylcyclopropenone sensitization with weekly scalp DPC. Study-level results: The study found that PT1 expanded TCR counts correlated positively with patch test score.

TCRdb fed the RACE reads into MiXCR, producing one record per CDR3 protein. The repertoire holds just over 70,000 distinct CDR3 sequences, with around 10% as singletons. Comments on this clonotype: The antigen remains unidentified.

This TCR came from a woman aged 50 to 65 with alopecia areata. Some clones in this sample may be carry-over from other donors' samples. The chain employs TRBV28 and TRBJ1-2; the D gene is possibly TRBD1 (6 bases). The material sequenced was whole blood, taken in connection with sensitization to the hapten diphenylcyclopropenone (DPC). Here the CDR3 reads CASSLQGGYGYTF. CDR3 DNA sequence: TGTGCCAGCAGCCTACAAGGGGGTTATGGCTACACCTTC.